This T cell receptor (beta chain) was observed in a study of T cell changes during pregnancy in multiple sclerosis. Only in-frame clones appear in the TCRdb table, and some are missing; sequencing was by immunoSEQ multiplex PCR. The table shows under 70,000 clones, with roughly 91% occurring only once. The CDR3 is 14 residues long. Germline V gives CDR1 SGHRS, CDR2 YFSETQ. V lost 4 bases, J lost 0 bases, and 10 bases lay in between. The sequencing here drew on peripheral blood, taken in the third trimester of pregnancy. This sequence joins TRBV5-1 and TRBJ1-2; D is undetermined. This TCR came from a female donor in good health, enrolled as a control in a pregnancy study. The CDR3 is CASSRGVPNYGYTF. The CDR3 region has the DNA TGCGCCAGCAGCCGAGGAGTCCCTAACTATGGCTACACCTTC.